This is a list of T cell receptor beta chains from one sample in a study of radiotherapy plus CTLA-4 blockade in lung cancer. TCRdb keeps only in-frame clones here, not all; method: immunoSEQ multiplex PCR. The sample holds about 120,000 clones, around 90% seen once. The specimen comprised peripheral blood, sampled from a patient treated with radiotherapy plus ipilimumab. These TCRs come from a human donor with non-small cell lung cancer that progressed on radiotherapy plus ipilimumab. CDR3s include the opening cysteine and the closing phenylalanine or tryptophan. Fields, in order: V gene, J gene, CDR3 protein.

>TRBV6-5|TRBJ1-3
CASSLGAGGGNTIYF
>TRBV5-1|TRBJ2-5
CASSFGTPGRETQYF
>TRBV7-9|TRBJ1-4
CASRLSGTVNEKLFF
>TRBV5-1|TRBJ2-1
CASSLTSNSYNEQFF
>TRBV18|TRBJ1-4
CASSLGQALNEKLFF
>TRBV11-2|TRBJ2-7
CASSGPPTYEQYF
>TRBV18|TRBJ2-7
CASSPSGPPTYEQYF
>TRBV30|TRBJ1-1
CAWSGGKGGEAFF
>TRBV2|TRBJ1-2
CASSNLPPGQYGYTF
>TRBV5-4|TRBJ2-1
CASSTQGYEQFF
>TRBV6-1|TRBJ2-2
CASSELANTGELFF
>TRBV6-1|TRBJ1-5
CASSDLLYNQPQHF
>TRBV6-5|TRBJ1-1
CASRHKPRTTEAFF
>TRBV30|TRBJ1-5
CAWSGRQGAGNQPQHF
>TRBV5-1|TRBJ2-3
CASSLLAGGTDTQYF
>TRBV5-1|TRBJ1-4
CASSLGLTNEKLFF
>TRBV6-5|TRBJ1-5
CASSSRQGLNQPQHF
>TRBV11-1|TRBJ2-3
CASSFLLGSTDTQYF
>TRBV19|TRBJ1-1
CATEGGRSEAFF
>TRBV10-1|TRBJ2-1
CASSRSGSYNEQFF
>TRBV7-2|TRBJ2-5
CASSHEETQYF
>TRBV7-2|TRBJ1-1
CASSQTVGTEAFF
>TRBV7-6|TRBJ1-2
CASSLEPSQGARHGYTF
>TRBV6-6|TRBJ2-7
CASSYSRDQPYEQYF
>TRBV5-4|TRBJ2-7
CASSFRGPSPGGNEQYF
>TRBV11-2|TRBJ2-1
CASSPPNYRGKFF
>TRBV13|TRBJ2-1
CASSSGTNNEQFF
>TRBV19|TRBJ1-1
CASSLKQGSTEAFF